This T cell receptor (beta chain) was found in a study of blood T cells in healthy people across ages. Whole-study results and caveats: More naive CD4+ cells and higher diversity were found in long-lived than in aged donors.

It was with a sample-barcoded 5' primer and a J-beta primer mix that a second PCR of roughly 7 to 12 cycles was run. TCRdb called the 5' RACE reads again in MiXCR, with one record for every CDR3 protein. Of hundreds of thousands of distinct CDR3 sequences listed, around 54% are singletons. There were at least 5 micrograms of total RNA extracted from every sample. As regards this clonotype: Its target is unknown.

This CDR3 is built from 15 residues. From germline, CDR1 is ENHRY and CDR2 SYGVKD. The ends were cut back, 4 bases at V and 1 base at J, with 11 bases in the middle. The sequence came from a man in his sixties in good health. Sequencing used blood. The J gene is TRBJ2-4, the V gene TRBV10-3; possibly TRBD2 for D (5 bases). The CDR3 protein is CAISATGEAKNIQYF. CDR3 nucleotide sequence: TGTGCCATCAGTGCTACCGGGGAGGCCAAAAACATTCAGTACTTC.